These T cell receptor beta chains were read from a single sample in a study of blood T cell repertoires in COVID-19. The data were produced by immunoSEQ multiplex PCR, yet TCRdb's version contains in-frame clones alone and is incomplete. The sample carries about 110,000 clones, 88% recorded once. Material: peripheral blood. The origin of the receptors is a human donor in a cohort sampled during active COVID-19. The CDR3 runs from the conserved cysteine through the conserved F or W. The D gene is left open where the match is weak. Size values are once, few and many counts, or a class for expanded clones, and some rows have none.

TRBJ2-7 | - | TRBD1 | TRBV20-1 | TGCAGTGCTAGTCGGGGGACAGGACGCGACGAGCAGTACTTC | CSASRGTGRDEQYF
TRBJ2-3 | - | - | TRBV5-6 | TGTGCCAGCAGCTTCGAACAGTTAGATACGCAGTATTTT | CASSFEQLDTQYF
TRBJ1-2 | once | TRBD1 | TRBV6-5 | TGTGCCAGCAGCCCGACAGGGGAAGAAAACGGCTACACCTTC | CASSPTGEENGYTF
TRBJ2-2 | - | - | TRBV7-9 | TGTGCCAGCGACGCTAGCGAAAACACCGGGGAGCTGTTTTTT | CASDASENTGELFF
TRBJ2-3 | - | TRBD2 | TRBV28 | TGTGCCAGCAGTTCCTCGGGGGGAGACACAGATACGCAGTATTTT | CASSSSGGDTDTQYF
TRBJ1-4 | - | - | TRBV5-1 | TGCGCCAGCAGGCCCGGAGGGGCTGATGAAAAACTGTTTTTT | CASRPGGADEKLFF
TRBJ2-3 | - | - | TRBV5-1 | TGCGCCAGCAGCTTGGGACAGCACACAGATACGCAGTATTTT | CASSLGQHTDTQYF
TRBJ1-2 | - | - | TRBV19 | TGTGCCAGTAGTTCACGTGGAGGAAATGGCTACACCTTC | CASSSRGGNGYTF
TRBJ1-5 | - | - | TRBV10-3 | TGTGCCATCAGTTCCGGGGGGCCCCAGCATTTT | CAISSGGPQHF
TRBJ1-6 | few | - | TRBV5-8 | TGTGCCAGCAGCAAAACCGGGACTGGTAATTCACCCCTCCACTTT | CASSKTGTGNSPLHF
TRBJ2-1 | - | - | TRBV10-3 | TGTGCCATCAGTGCGGGACTTAACAATGAGCAGTTCTTC | CAISAGLNNEQFF
TRBJ2-5 | - | - | TRBV5-4 | TGTGCCAGCAGCTTGAGCAGGGGGGAAGAGACCCAGTACTTC | CASSLSRGEETQYF
TRBJ2-3 | - | TRBD2 | TRBV9 | TGTGCCAGCAGCACGACTAGCGGGAGGGGGCCAGATACGCAGTATTTT | CASSTTSGRGPDTQYF
TRBJ1-2 | - | TRBD1 | TRBV2 | TGTGCCAGCAGTGTTCTCTACGGACAGGGGAGAGGAGATGGCTACACCTTC | CASSVLYGQGRGDGYTF
TRBJ2-5 | - | - | TRBV11-2 | TGTGCCAGCAGCCAACTAACCCCTTTGGAACAAGAGACCCAGTACTTC | CASSQLTPLEQETQYF
TRBJ1-2 | - | - | TRBV2 | TGTGCCAGATCCGGCGGAGCTAACTATGGCTACACCTTC | CARSGGANYGYTF
TRBJ1-6 | - | TRBD1 | TRBV18 | TGTGCCAGCTCCAGAGAGGGGGCTTACAATTCACCCCTCCACTTT | CASSREGAYNSPLHF
TRBJ1-2 | - | - | TRBV30 | TGTGCCTGGAGTGTAGGGGCAGGGTGGTCCTATGGCTACACCTTC | CAWSVGAGWSYGYTF
TRBJ2-1 | - | TRBD2 | TRBV4-1 | TGCGCCAGCAGCCAAGGGGAACAAGCGGGAAATGAGCAGTTCTTC | CASSQGEQAGNEQFF
TRBJ2-1 | - | - | TRBV7-9 | TGTGCCAGCATCAATTCGGGGTTCGACAATGAGCAGTTCTTC | CASINSGFDNEQFF
TRBJ1-3 | - | - | TRBV28 | TGTGCCAGCAGTTTAGCTTCCACAGGGAGGGCTGGAAACACCATATATTTT | CASSLASTGRAGNTIYF
TRBJ1-2 | - | - | TRBV6-5 | TGTGCCAGCAGTTACCTACGTCAGGGAGGAGGCTACACCTTC | CASSYLRQGGGYTF
TRBJ2-1 | - | - | TRBV24-1 | TGTGCCACCAGTGTTTCAGGGGCTGGTGAGCAGTTCTTC | CATSVSGAGEQFF
TRBJ2-1 | - | TRBD2 | TRBV29-1 | TGCAGCGGGGGGGGACTAGCGGGAGGCCAGCAGTTCTTC | CSGGGLAGGQQFF
TRBJ1-4 | - | - | TRBV6-5 | TGTGCCAGCAGTTCCGACAGGCACGGGGAAAAACTGTTTTTT | CASSSDRHGEKLFF
TRBJ2-3 | - | TRBD2 | TRBV27 | TGTGCCAGGGGGCGGACGGGGGGGCGATCGGGAACAGATACGCAGTATTTT | CARGRTGGRSGTDTQYF
TRBJ1-2 | - | - | TRBV6-5 | TGTGCCAGCAGTTATGGTCACAGTAACTATGGCTACACCTTC | CASSYGHSNYGYTF
TRBJ2-3 | - | TRBD1 | TRBV5-1 | TGCGCCAGCAGCGAACAGGGGACAGATACGCAGTATTTT | CASSEQGTDTQYF
TRBJ2-7 | - | TRBD2 | TRBV13 | TGTGCCAGCAGACCGGGACTAGCGGGAGGCGACGAGCAGTACTTC | CASRPGLAGGDEQYF
TRBJ1-2 | - | - | TRBV7-3 | TGTGCCAGCAGCTTAGGGGGGGCCTCTAACTATGGCTACACCTTC | CASSLGGASNYGYTF
TRBJ2-7 | - | - | TRBV10-3 | TGTGCCATCAGTGAGCAGACAGGAACCCCCTACGAGCAGTACTTC | CAISEQTGTPYEQYF
TRBJ1-1 | - | TRBD1 | TRBV2 | TGTGCCAGCAGTGCGGACAGGGGTCCTGAAGCTTTCTTT | CASSADRGPEAFF
TRBJ2-2 | - | - | TRBV21-1 | TGTGCCAGCAGTGATCCAAATGGGCAGGGGAATAACACCGGGGAGCTGTTTTTT | CASSDPNGQGNNTGELFF
TRBJ2-3 | - | - | TRBV6-5 | TGTGCCACCCTCCGTCCTGGCACAGATACGCAGTATTTT | CATLRPGTDTQYF
TRBJ1-5 | once | - | TRBV27 | TGTGCCAGCAGTTTATCCGGGGACAATCAGCCCCAGCATTTT | CASSLSGDNQPQHF
TRBJ1-4 | - | TRBD1 | TRBV19 | TGTGCCAGTAGTATTGGGACAGGGCGCACTAATGAAAAACTGTTTTTT | CASSIGTGRTNEKLFF
TRBJ2-1 | - | - | TRBV7-6 | TGTGCCAGCAGCTTAGGGGGCGGGGTTTATGAGCAGTTCTTC | CASSLGGGVYEQFF
TRBJ2-7 | - | - | TRBV27 | TGTGCCAGCAAGGGGGACGGCAGTTCCTACGAGCAGTACTTC | CASKGDGSSYEQYF
TRBJ2-2 | - | - | TRBV7-8 | TGTGCCAGCAGCTTGACCGCCCCGGGTACCGGGGAGCTGTTTTTT | CASSLTAPGTGELFF
TRBJ2-5 | - | TRBD2 | TRBV10-1 | TGCGCCAGCAGTGACCCCGGGACTAGCGGGGGGACCTTCGGGGAGACCCAGTACTTC | CASSDPGTSGGTFGETQYF
TRBJ2-3 | - | TRBD1 | TRBV5-1 | TGCGCCAGCAGCTTGGAGGGCAGGGGGCGTACAGATACGCAGTATTTT | CASSLEGRGRTDTQYF
TRBJ2-7 | - | - | TRBV5-6 | TGTGCCAGCAGCTTGGGGGCAGGCTACGAGCAGTACTTC | CASSLGAGYEQYF